This T cell receptor (beta chain) is from a study of OX40 agonist ivuxolimab in advanced cancers. Overall study: Ivuxolimab, which patients received intravenously every 2 weeks, was dosed at 0.01 to 10 mg/kg. Study-wide points: At 0.1 to 3.0 mg/kg and by week 6, clonal expansion occurred in CD4+ and CD8+ blood T cells. CD8+ T cells showed, on average, more clonal expansion than CD4+ cells.

V shed 3 bases and J shed 1 base, with 13 bases lying between them. This CDR3 is 15 amino acids long. Germline loops: CDR1 SGHAT, CDR2 FQDESV (reference sequence). TCRdb keeps only in-frame clones here, not all; method: immunoSEQ multiplex PCR. The sample includes approximately 45,000 clones, around 86% seen only once; the top ten take 15%. Judged by abundance, this clone is medium-sized. Its specificity is not known. This sequence originates from an adult with an advanced solid tumor such as melanoma, head and neck, liver or kidney cancer. The chain couples TRBV11-1 to TRBJ2-7; tentatively, D is TRBD1 (5 bases). Sequenced here: CD4+ or CD8+ T cells sorted from blood, sampled in a trial of the OX40 agonist ivuxolimab. The DNA of the CDR3 is TGTGCCAGCAGCTTGATGTGGGGCGGTTCCTACGAGCAGTACTTC. The encoded protein is CASSLMWGGSYEQYF.